This T cell receptor (beta chain) was captured by sequencing in a study of CD8+CD57+ T cells in acquired aplastic anemia. In the study overall: DNA per sorted CD4+ or CD8+ sample ranged about 0.18 to 30 ug, averaging around 3.2 ug.

Broader study findings: Nearly 30 was the count of CD8+ CDR3 sequences that patients shared with controls.

Patients chosen for sequencing had shown CD8+CD57+ cell expansion by flow cytometry. Blood sampling was performed on the patients, and none of them had received therapy by then. The CDR3 covers 14 residues. V lost 4 bases and J 1 base, leaving 9 bases between the germline ends. Germline V gene lookup returns CDR1 KGHDR and CDR2 SFDVKD. This clonotype ranks as medium-sized. Its target is unknown. Genomic DNA acted as the template from which TCR beta VDJ combination and CDR3 sequence profiling were carried out. TCRdb processed the reads anew with MiXCR; each CDR3 protein has one entry. The table shows 150,000 to 200,000 distinct CDR3 sequences, with around half occurring only once.

The receptor's source is a human donor with aplastic anemia. This chain joins TRBV24-1 and TRBJ1-1; D unresolved. Sequences were obtained from sorted CD4+, CD8+, or CD8+CD57+ T cells (not recorded which) from PBMCs. The CDR3 protein is CATSEDDTNTEAFF. In DNA form, the CDR3 reads TGTGCCACCAGTGAAGATGACACGAACACTGAAGCTTTCTTT.